The sequence of this T cell receptor beta chain was determined in a study of T cell responses to AZD1222 COVID-19 vaccine. Study observations and caveats: Along spike, vaccine-associated CD4 TCRs were found throughout, with dominance at 160-218 and 743-854. Possibly, clonal diversity was underestimated; donors were largely white British and included more females. In all cases, repertoires were sampled only after the peak T cell response. Among AZD1222 vaccinees, only five to seven were seropositive at baseline.

This CDR3 is built from 14 residues. The V gene's germline CDR1 is SGHVS and CDR2 FQNEAQ. The V and J ends lost 0 bases and 5 bases respectively, with 11 bases between them. Remarks on this clone: The target antigen is unknown.

Profiling relied on immunoSEQ multiplex PCR, and the TCRdb table lists in-frame clones only, not all of them. The sample has around 78,000 clones, around 90% seen once; the top ten hold more than 5%. The gene calls are TRBV7-8 and TRBJ2-7; a weak D match, TRBD2 (6 bases). Sample: peripheral blood, taken on day 0 of MenACWY control vaccination. This clonotype was obtained from an adult in good health. CDR3 residues: CASSLALGGNEQYF. CDR3 bases: TGTGCCAGCAGCTTAGCGTTAGGAGGGAACGAGCAGTACTTC.